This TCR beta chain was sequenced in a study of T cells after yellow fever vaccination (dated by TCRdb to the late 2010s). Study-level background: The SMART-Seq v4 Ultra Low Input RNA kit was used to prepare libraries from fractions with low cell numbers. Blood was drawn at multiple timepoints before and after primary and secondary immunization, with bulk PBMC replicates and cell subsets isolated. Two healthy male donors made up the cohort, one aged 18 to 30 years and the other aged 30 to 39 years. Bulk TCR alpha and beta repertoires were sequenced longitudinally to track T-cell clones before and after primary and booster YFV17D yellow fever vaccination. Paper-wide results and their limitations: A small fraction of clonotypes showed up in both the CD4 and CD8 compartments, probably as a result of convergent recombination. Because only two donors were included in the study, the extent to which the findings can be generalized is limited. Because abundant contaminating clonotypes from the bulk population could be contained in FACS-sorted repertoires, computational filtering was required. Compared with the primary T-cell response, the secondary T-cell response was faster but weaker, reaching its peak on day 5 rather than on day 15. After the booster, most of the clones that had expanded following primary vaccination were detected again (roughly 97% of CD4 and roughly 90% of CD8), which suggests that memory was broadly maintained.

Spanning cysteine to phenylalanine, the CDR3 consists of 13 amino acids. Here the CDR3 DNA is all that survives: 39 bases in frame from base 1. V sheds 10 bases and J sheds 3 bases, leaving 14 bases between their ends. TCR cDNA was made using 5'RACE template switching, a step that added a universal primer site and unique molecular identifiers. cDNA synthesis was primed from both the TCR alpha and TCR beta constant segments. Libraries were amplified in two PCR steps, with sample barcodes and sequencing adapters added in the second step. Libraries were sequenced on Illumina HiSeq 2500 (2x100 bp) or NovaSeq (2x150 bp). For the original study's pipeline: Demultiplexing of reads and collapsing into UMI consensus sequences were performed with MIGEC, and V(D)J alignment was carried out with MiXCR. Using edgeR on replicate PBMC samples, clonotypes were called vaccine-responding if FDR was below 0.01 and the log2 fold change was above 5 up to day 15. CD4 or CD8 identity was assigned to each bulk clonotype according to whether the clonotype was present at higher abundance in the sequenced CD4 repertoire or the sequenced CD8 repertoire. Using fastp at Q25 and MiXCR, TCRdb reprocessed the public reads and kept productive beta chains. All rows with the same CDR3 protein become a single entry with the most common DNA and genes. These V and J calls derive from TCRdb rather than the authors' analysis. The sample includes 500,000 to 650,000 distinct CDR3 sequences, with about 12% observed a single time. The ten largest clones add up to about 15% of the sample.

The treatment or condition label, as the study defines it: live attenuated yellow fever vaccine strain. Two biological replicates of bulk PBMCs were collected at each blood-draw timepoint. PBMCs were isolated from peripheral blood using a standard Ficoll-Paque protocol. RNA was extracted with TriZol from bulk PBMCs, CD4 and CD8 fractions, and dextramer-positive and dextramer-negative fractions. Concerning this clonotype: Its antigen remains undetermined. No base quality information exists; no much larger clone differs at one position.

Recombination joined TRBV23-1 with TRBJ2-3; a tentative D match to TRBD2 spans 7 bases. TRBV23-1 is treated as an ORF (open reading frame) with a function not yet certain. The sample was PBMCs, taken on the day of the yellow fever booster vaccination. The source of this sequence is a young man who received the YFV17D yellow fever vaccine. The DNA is TGCGCCAAGGGGGGGCGGGAGACAGATACGCAGTATTTT. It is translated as CAKGGRETDTQYF.